These 7 T cell receptor beta chains were all obtained from the same sample, sequenced in a study of cytomegalovirus exposure and HLA in healthy donors. A multiplex PCR was run with 60 Vbeta primers and 13 Jbeta primers. The protocol was immunoSEQ multiplex PCR, while the TCRdb copy is restricted to in-frame clones and leaves out a portion. The table includes some 160,000 clones, 86% detected once. The sample taken for sequencing was PBMCs. These receptors all stem from a young woman in good health and CMV-seronegative.

The J gene is TRBJ1-2, the V gene TRBV7-3, with D maybe TRBD1 (5 bases). Trimming cost V 4 bases and J 2 bases, with 11 bases left between them. The CDR3 is made up of 14 amino acids. The germline CDR1 and CDR2 sequences are SGHTA and FQGTGA. The CDR3 region has the DNA TGTGCCAGCAGCTACGGGGGGACCAACTATGGCTACACCTTC. Residues: CASSYGGTNYGYTF.

The V call is TRBV5-1, the J call TRBJ2-1; D is possibly TRBD1 (6 bases). The CDR3 loop spans 16 amino acids. Trimming removed 6 bases from V and 3 bases from J, with 19 bases in between. In germline, CDR1 is SGHRS, CDR2 YFSETQ. The chain's CDR3 is CASIPTGTFGYNEQFF. The CDR3 DNA reads as TGCGCCAGCATCCCAACCGGGACATTCGGCTACAATGAGCAGTTCTTC. Complete variable domain (other parts from reference TRBV5-1 and TRBJ2-1): KAGVTQTPRYLIKTRGQQVTLSCSPISGHRSVSWYQQTPGQGLQFLFEYFSETQRNKGNFPGRFSGRQFSNSRSEMNVSTLELGDSALYLCASIPTGTFGYNEQFFGPGTRLTVL.

This clone was detected only once. V and J are TRBV7-2 and TRBJ2-1; 7 bases agree with TRBD2. The J segment lost 5 bases and the V segment lost 0 bases, leaving 7 bases of the junction unmatched. Germline V gives CDR1 SGHTA, CDR2 FQGNSA. The CDR3 has 16 residues. The CDR3 DNA reads as TGTGCCAGCAGCTTAGCCTGGGCGGGAGTGAACAATGAGCAGTTCTTC. It yields the protein CASSLAWAGVNNEQFF.

J is TRBJ2-3 and V is TRBV2; TRBD2 agrees at 11 bases. Germline CDR1 and CDR2: SNHLY and FYNNEI. CDR3 length: 15 residues. With V trimmed by 10 bases and J by 6 bases, 12 bases remained unmatched. CDR3 loop: CANAFSGGAVDTQYF. The DNA for the CDR3 is TGTGCCAACGCGTTTAGCGGGGGGGCCGTGGATACGCAGTATTTT.

The chain uses TRBV30 and TRBJ2-7, with D possibly being TRBD1 (5 bases). V was shortened by 2 bases and J by 0 bases, with 8 bases between the two germline ends. In germline, CDR1 is GTSNPN, CDR2 SVGIG (reference sequence). CDR3 size: 13 residues. For the CDR3, the DNA is TGTGCCTGGAGTAAGGACAACTCCTACGAGCAGTACTTC. It codes for CAWSKDNSYEQYF. The variable domain in full, completed from reference TRBV30 and TRBJ2-7, reads SQTIHQWPATLVQPVGSPLSLECTVEGTSNPNLYWYRQAAGRGLQLLFYSVGIGQISSEVPQNLSASRPQDRQFILSSKKLLLSDSGFYLCAWSKDNSYEQYFGPGTRLTVT.

This clone came up once. CDR3 protein: CAWNPRGGFYQPQHF. DNA of the CDR3: TGTGCCTGGAACCCAAGGGGGGGGTTTTATCAGCCCCAGCATTTT. V is TRBV30 and J is TRBJ1-5, with a tentative D call TRBD1 (6 bases). CDR3 length equals 15 residues. The V gene's germline CDR1 is GTSNPN and CDR2 SVGIG (reference sequence). V gave up 4 bases and J gave up 5 bases, with 18 bases separating them.

Notes on this clone: One end of the junction is discordant with germline, which a read error may explain. The V gene is TRBV10-3, the J gene TRBJ2-2; D is perhaps TRBD1 (6 bases). Per germline, CDR1 ENHRY and CDR2 SYGVKD. This CDR3 contains 14 residues. Here the CDR3 reads CAITSSGETGELFF. Here the CDR3 DNA reads TGCGCCATCACCTCGTCAGGGGAAACCGGGGAGCTGTTTTTT.